This T cell receptor beta chain was obtained from a study of blood T cell repertoires in COVID-19. Study-level background: Samples representing acute and convalescent COVID-19 were sourced from the United States, Italy and Spain. In each case, the material was cDNA or gDNA derived from T cells, B-cell-depleted T cells, or PBMCs.

Points on this clone: Other DNA sequences in the same sample also yield this CDR3.

The germline V gene encodes CDR1 SGHRS and CDR2 YFSETQ. The CDR3 length is 16 residues. Trimming removed 0 bases from V and 1 base from J; junction bases left unmatched: 4. How the authors handled the data: The authors estimated nucleated cell counts from reference gene primer amplification. The method was immunoSEQ multiplex PCR; TCRdb's version includes in-frame clones alone and lacks a portion of them. V and J calls and clone size are as listed in that table; D and trimming were resolved from the DNA. The sample holds 200,000 to 300,000 clones, about 84% seen once. Patients of the Seattle cohort, enrolled during active infection, were followed longitudinally.

This receptor was obtained from a woman aged 80 or older with COVID-19, enrolled during active disease. The chain uses TRBV5-1 and TRBJ1-1; 9 nucleotides match TRBD1. The sequenced sample was peripheral blood. This chain's CDR3 is CASSLATGGRNTEAFF. DNA of the CDR3: TGCGCCAGCAGCTTGGCAACAGGGGGCCGGAACACTGAAGCTTTCTTT.